A single sample is the source of the 5 T cell receptor beta chains below, sequenced in a study of blood T cell repertoires in COVID-19. Here immunoSEQ multiplex PCR was the method, and the copy in TCRdb shows in-frame clones only, minus some. This sample has over 100,000 clones, with about 79% found just once. Sequenced sample: peripheral blood. Receptors were obtained from a woman older than 75 with active or convalescent COVID-19.

V and J are TRBV7-9 and TRBJ2-1; D gene uncertain. This CDR3 spans 13 amino acids. Germline V gives CDR1 SEHNR, CDR2 FQNEAQ (reference sequence). V was pared by 5 bases and J by 7 bases, with 12 bases between. The chain's CDR3 is CASSLSVKNEQFF. In DNA, the CDR3 is TGTGCCAGCAGCCTCAGTGTAAAGAATGAGCAGTTCTTC.

This clone was found many times. The chain has TRBV28 and TRBJ1-5; possibly TRBD1 for D (5 bases). Germline CDR1 and CDR2: MDHEN and SYDVKM. The CDR3 has 13 amino acids. The V end was cut by 6 bases, the J end by 2 bases, with 8 bases between. For the CDR3, the DNA is TGTGCCAGCAGGTTACAGGGCAATCAGCCCCAGCATTTT. It codes for CASRLQGNQPQHF.

This clone was seen repeatedly, ten times or more. V gene TRBV18 combines with J gene TRBJ2-7; 10 nucleotides match TRBD1. The germline V gene encodes CDR1 KGHSH and CDR2 LQKENI. Unmatched junction bases numbered 4, after V lost 6 bases and J lost 2 bases. The CDR3 loop spans 14 amino acids. The CDR3 sequence: CASSPGQGPYEQYF. The CDR3 bases are TGTGCCAGCTCCCCGGGACAGGGGCCCTACGAGCAGTACTTC.

The chain combines TRBV19 with TRBJ1-5, with 8 bases identical to TRBD1. CDR3 length: 13 residues. The J segment lost 4 bases and the V segment lost 7 bases, leaving 3 bases of the junction unmatched. CDR1 and CDR2 from the germline V gene are LNHDA and SQIVND (reference sequence). CDR3 coding DNA: TGTGCCAGTAATCGACAGGGGAATCAGCCCCAGCATTTT. Protein sequence: CASNRQGNQPQHF.

The chain recombines TRBV5-1 with TRBJ2-3; TRBD2 matches at 9 bases. The CDR3 is 15 amino acids. Unmatched junction bases numbered 9, after V lost 7 bases and J lost 3 bases. From germline, CDR1 is SGHRS and CDR2 YFSETQ. This CDR3 reads CASYLLAGTTDTQYF. Here the CDR3 DNA reads TGCGCCAGCTATCTTCTAGCGGGAACAACAGATACGCAGTATTTT.